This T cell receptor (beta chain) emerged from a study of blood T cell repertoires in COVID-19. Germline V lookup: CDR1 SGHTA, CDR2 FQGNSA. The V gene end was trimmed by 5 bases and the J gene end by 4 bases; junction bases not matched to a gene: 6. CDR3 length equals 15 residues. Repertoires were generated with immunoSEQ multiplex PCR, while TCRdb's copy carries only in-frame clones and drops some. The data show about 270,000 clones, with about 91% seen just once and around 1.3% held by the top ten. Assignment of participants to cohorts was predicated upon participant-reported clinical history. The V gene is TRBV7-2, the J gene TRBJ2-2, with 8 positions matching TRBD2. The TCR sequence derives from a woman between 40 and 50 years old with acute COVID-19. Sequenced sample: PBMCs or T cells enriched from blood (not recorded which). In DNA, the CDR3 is TGTGCCAGCAGCCCGGGACTAGAGGGCACCGGGGAGCTGTTTTTT. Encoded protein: CASSPGLEGTGELFF.